The 20 T cell receptor beta chains below come from one sample, sequenced in a study of T cells in Graves' hyperthyroidism and ophthalmopathy. Regions amplified from RNA transcripts were the TCR beta CDR3 regions. A first-round RT-PCR of the TCR CDR3 used the HTBI primer set. Each CDR3 protein gets one entry after TCRdb re-called the multiplex PCR reads with MiXCR. The table lists fewer than 700,000 distinct CDR3 sequences, 17% of them singletons. Sequenced: blood. The receptors were gathered from a woman younger than 30 with Graves' ophthalmopathy.

This clonotype showed up just a few times. The rearrangement uses TRBV25-1 and TRBJ1-3; D is uncertain. CDR1 is MGHDK, CDR2 SYGVNS, per germline. V was trimmed by 5 bases and J by 3 bases, leaving 11 bases between them. This CDR3 is built from 14 residues. CDR3 sequence reads: CASSHPRIGNTIYF. DNA for the CDR3: TGTGCCAGCAGTCACCCAAGAATTGGAAACACCATATATTTT.

This clonotype occurred a few times. V gene TRBV7-2 combines with J gene TRBJ2-7, with 7 nucleotides matching TRBD2. Losses at the gene ends were 3 bases for V and 5 bases for J; bases not matched to a gene: 7. The CDR3 loop spans 14 amino acids. The germline V gene has CDR1 SGHTA and CDR2 FQGNSA. The CDR3 DNA reads as TGTGCCAGCAGCTTTGGGGCGGGAGTGGACGAGCAGTACTTC. Its protein product is CASSFGAGVDEQYF.

This clonotype was found a few times. This chain joins TRBV5-1 and TRBJ1-4; TRBD1 might be the D (6 bases). The CDR3 is 17 amino acids. Germline V gene data show CDR1 as SGHRS and CDR2 as YFSETQ. Trimming shortened V by 5 bases and J by 7 bases, and 24 bases separated the two germline ends. CDR3 coding DNA: TGCGCCAGCAGTTCCAGGGCCGGGGGCTCATTTTCTGAAAAACTGTTTTTT. The encoded protein is CASSSRAGGSFSEKLFF.

On this clonotype: This may be a read error: a much more frequent sequence differs by one nucleotide. This chain joins TRBV5-6 and TRBJ2-1; weak D call: TRBD1 (8 bases). Germline CDR1 and CDR2: SGHDT and YYEEEE. V was trimmed by 4 bases and J by 6 bases, leaving 17 bases between them. The CDR3 sequence is 15 residues long. The CDR3 reads CASSTRTGRGNEQFF. The CDR3 DNA reads as TGTGCCAGCAGCACACGGACAGGGAGGGGCAATGAGCAGTTCTTC.

V gene TRBV4-3 combines with J gene TRBJ2-1; D unresolved. This CDR3 contains 15 residues. Trimming pared 0 bases from V and 8 bases from J, leaving 14 bases between. The germline V gene has CDR1 LGHNA and CDR2 YSLEER. The DNA of the CDR3 is TGCGCCAGCAGCCAAGATTCGGCGAGCCGGGATGAGCAGTTCTTC. Encoded protein: CASSQDSASRDEQFF.

This clonotype was recorded many times. The J gene is TRBJ2-7, the V gene TRBV30; 10 bases fit TRBD1. Germline CDR1 is GTSNPN and CDR2 is SVGIG (reference sequence). J gave up 4 bases and V 3 bases, and 6 bases lay outside the gene matches. This CDR3 has 14 amino acids. The CDR3 is CAWRGTGVSYEQYF. CDR3 coding DNA: TGTGCCTGGAGAGGGACAGGGGTGAGTTACGAGCAGTACTTC.

The V gene is TRBV13, the J gene TRBJ1-1; weak D call: TRBD1 (6 bases). V was trimmed by 6 bases and J by 11 bases, leaving 19 bases between them. CDR3 length: 13 amino acids. Germline-derived CDR1 and CDR2 are PRHDT and FYEKMQ (reference sequence). CDR3: CASSYSRGPRAFF. Here the CDR3 DNA reads TGTGCCAGCAGTTACTCTCGGGGGCCGCGGGCTTTCTTT. The variable domain in full, with the rest retrieved from reference TRBV13 and TRBJ1-1, is AAGVIQSPRHLIKEKRETATLKCYPIPRHDTVYWYQQGPGQDPQFLISFYEKMQSDKGSIPDRFSAQQFSDYHSELNMSSLELGDSALYFCASSYSRGPRAFFGQGTRLTVV.

The chain combines TRBV5-1 with TRBJ2-5, with 9 bases matching TRBD1. This CDR3 has 15 amino acids. Germline CDR1 is SGHRS and CDR2 is YFSETQ. The J segment lost 2 bases and the V segment lost 3 bases, leaving 5 bases of the junction unmatched. CDR3 coding DNA: TGCGCCAGCAGCTCCAGGACAGGGGTTCAAGAGACCCAGTACTTC. This gives the protein CASSSRTGVQETQYF.

This clonotype was picked up many times. In DNA form, the CDR3 reads TGCGCCAGCACTGTTCTCCCCGGGGAGACCCAGTACTTC. This sequence encodes CASTVLPGETQYF. The rearrangement uses TRBV4-1 and TRBJ2-5, with D hard to call. This CDR3 region has 13 residues. Trimming stripped 7 bases from V and 5 bases from J, with 14 bases between. The V gene's germline CDR1 is MGHRA and CDR2 YSYEKL.

This clonotype was recorded at least ten times. The J gene is TRBJ2-3, the V gene TRBV28; the D call may be TRBD1 or TRBD2 (6 bases each). The CDR3 length is 18 residues. CDR1 is MDHEN and CDR2 is SYDVKM in the germline V gene. Trimming removed 3 bases at V and 0 bases at J, with 19 bases between. CDR3 residues: CASSFNGGGLSSTDTQYF. The CDR3 nucleotides read TGTGCCAGCAGTTTTAATGGAGGGGGTCTTTCGAGCACAGATACGCAGTATTTT. The complete variable domain, with remaining parts taken from reference TRBV28 and TRBJ2-3, reads DVKVTQSSRYLVKRTGEKVFLECVQDMDHENMFWYRQDPGLGLRLIYFSYDVKMKEKGDIPEGYSVSREKKERFSLILESASTNQTSMYLCASSFNGGGLSSTDTQYFGPGTRLTVL.

This clonotype was detected a few times. This chain connects TRBV19 to TRBJ2-1, with 7 bases fitting TRBD1. CDR1 is LNHDA, CDR2 SQIVND, per germline (reference sequence). This CDR3 has 15 residues. V dropped 5 bases and J dropped 3; count of bases not matched to a gene: 7. CDR3 in amino acids: CASSLDRLDYNEQFF. For the CDR3, the DNA is TGTGCCAGTAGTCTGGACAGGCTCGACTACAATGAGCAGTTCTTC.

This clonotype was seen only a few times. V gene TRBV20-1 combines with J gene TRBJ1-2; 7 positions agree with TRBD1. This CDR3 comprises 14 residues. V lost 4 bases to trimming and J lost 3 bases; unmatched junction nucleotides: 8. Germline loops: CDR1 DFQATT, CDR2 SNEGSKA (reference sequence). The CDR3: CSATIQGRDYGYTF. CDR3 sequence (DNA): TGCAGTGCTACGATACAGGGGCGGGACTATGGCTACACCTTC.

V usage is TRBV28 and J usage is TRBJ1-5; D unclear. The CDR3 contains 12 residues. Trimming took 6 bases from V and 6 from J, leaving 9 bases between them. The V gene's germline CDR1 is MDHEN and CDR2 SYDVKM. CDR3 in amino acids: CASSGYGQPQHF. DNA of the CDR3: TGTGCCAGCAGCGGGTATGGTCAGCCCCAGCATTTT.

This clonotype was recorded at least ten times. This CDR3 reads CSASGDTGYEQYF. CDR3 nucleotide sequence: TGCAGTGCTAGTGGAGACACGGGCTACGAGCAGTACTTC. The V gene is TRBV20-1, the J gene TRBJ2-7; D gene ambiguous. The V gene lost 3 bases and the J gene lost 3 bases, with 12 bases spanning the gap. The CDR3 has 13 residues. From germline, CDR1 is DFQATT and CDR2 SNEGSKA (reference sequence).

This clonotype was picked up many times. The chain combines TRBV28 with TRBJ2-3, with D possibly being TRBD1 or TRBD2 (6 bases each). The CDR3 runs 16 residues. Trimming shortened V by 2 bases and J by 2 bases, and 14 bases separated the two germline ends. Germline CDR1 and CDR2: MDHEN and SYDVKM. As DNA, the CDR3 is TGTGCCAGCAGTTTACTCTGGGGGGCCTTCACAGATACGCAGTATTTT. Translation gives CASSLLWGAFTDTQYF.

As for this clonotype: A much larger clone is a single base away; this may be a read error. This sequence joins TRBV6-9 and TRBJ2-1; the D gene is possibly TRBD1 (6 bases). Germline V CDR1 and CDR2: MNHGY, SVAAGI. V was cut by 3 bases and J by 12 bases, with 12 bases left in between. The CDR3 runs 12 residues. CDR3 amino acids: CASSYPGHGQFF. The CDR3, as DNA: TGTGCCAGCAGTTACCCGGGACATGGGCAGTTCTTC.

This clonotype was detected only a few times. The chain is built from TRBV27 and TRBJ1-6; D may be TRBD1 (6 bases). The CDR3 has 14 amino acids. Trimming stripped 5 bases from V and 5 bases from J, with 10 bases between. Germline assignment: CDR1 MNHEY and CDR2 SMNVEV (reference sequence). The CDR3 DNA reads as TGTGCCAGCAGTCACAGGGTTGATAATTCACCCCTCCACTTT. Protein sequence: CASSHRVDNSPLHF.

The gene calls are TRBV24-1 and TRBJ2-5; 9 bases agree with TRBD2. The junction had 15 bases not matched to a gene; V was cut back by 3 bases and J by 5 bases. Germline loops: CDR1 KGHDR, CDR2 SFDVKD. This CDR3 is built from 18 residues. The CDR3 reads CATSDLNSGGIQGETQYF. In nucleotides, the CDR3 is TGTGCCACCAGTGATCTAAATAGCGGGGGTATTCAGGGGGAGACCCAGTACTTC.

J is TRBJ2-2 and V is TRBV5-1; no clear D. The germline CDR1 and CDR2 sequences are SGHRS and YFSETQ. Trimming took 0 bases from V and 1 from J, leaving 10 bases between them. The CDR3 consists of 16 residues. CDR3 coding DNA: TGCGCCAGCAGCTTGGAAATGGGGAAGAACACCGGGGAGCTGTTTTTT. It is translated as CASSLEMGKNTGELFF.

This clonotype appeared once. One junction end disagrees with the germline gene, perhaps due to a read error. V gene TRBV5-5 combines with J gene TRBJ1-6; TRBD1 agrees at 7 bases. CDR1 and CDR2 from the germline V gene are SGHKS and YYEKEE (reference sequence). The CDR3 totals 15 residues. In DNA form, the CDR3 reads TGCGCCAGCAGCTCAACACAGGGGAATAATTCACCCCTCCACTTT. It yields the protein CASSSTQGNNSPLHF.